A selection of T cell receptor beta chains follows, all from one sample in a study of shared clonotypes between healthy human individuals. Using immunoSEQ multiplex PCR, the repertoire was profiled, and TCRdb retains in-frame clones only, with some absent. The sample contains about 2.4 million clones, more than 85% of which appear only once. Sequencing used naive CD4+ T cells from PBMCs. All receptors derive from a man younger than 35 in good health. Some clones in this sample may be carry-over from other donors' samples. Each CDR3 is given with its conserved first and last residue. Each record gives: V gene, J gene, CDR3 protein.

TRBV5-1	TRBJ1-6	CASSLGQGNSPLHF
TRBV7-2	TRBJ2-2	CASSFNTGELFF
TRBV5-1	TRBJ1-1	CASSLAGTRDTEAFF
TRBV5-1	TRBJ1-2	CASSSSGFSGYTF
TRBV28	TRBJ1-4	CASTLAGKSEKLFF
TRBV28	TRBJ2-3	CAIWARWADTQYF
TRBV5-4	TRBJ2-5	CASSSPGQETQYF
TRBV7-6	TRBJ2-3	CASSLRAWHTQYF
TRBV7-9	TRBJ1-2	CASSLGQSPNNYGYTF
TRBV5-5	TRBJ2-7	CASSSTGGGLYEQYF
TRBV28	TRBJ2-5	CASSLVGRADETQYF
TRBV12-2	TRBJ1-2	CASRLAERAGEVWYGYTF
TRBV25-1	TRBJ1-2	CASSEQGRGGYTF
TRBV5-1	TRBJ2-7	CASTDPTSGPYEQYF
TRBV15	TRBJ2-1	CATSRDPSGSLYNEQFF
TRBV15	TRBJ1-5	CATSRDRASANQPQHF
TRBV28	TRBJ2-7	CASSTTGSTYEQYF
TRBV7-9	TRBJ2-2	CASSSLRTSGRLGELFF
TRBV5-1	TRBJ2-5	CASSPGLAGGQETQYF
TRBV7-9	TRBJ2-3	CASSFGTGGTDTQYF
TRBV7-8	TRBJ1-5	CASSSRPGQGNHGNQPQHF
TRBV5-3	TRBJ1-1	CARSSGQGNTEAFF
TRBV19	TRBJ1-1	CASKGRLQGTEAFF
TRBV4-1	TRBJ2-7	CASSQDLGLSYEQYF
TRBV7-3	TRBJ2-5	CASSLHSRRETQYF
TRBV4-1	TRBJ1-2	CASRSTGDYGYTF
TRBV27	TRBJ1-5	CASSKGTGVSNQPQHF
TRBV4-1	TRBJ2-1	CASSQGRSNNEQFF
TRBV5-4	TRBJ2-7	CASRLAGGSYEQYF
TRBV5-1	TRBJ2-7	CASSQAQDSSYEQYF
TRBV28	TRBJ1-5	CASSPSASGRSQPQHF
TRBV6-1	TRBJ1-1	CASSEVIVAGGGTEAFF
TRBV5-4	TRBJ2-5	CASSSRETQYF
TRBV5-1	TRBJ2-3	CASSLTGTGSTDTQYF
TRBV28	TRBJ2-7	CASGGNSYEQYF
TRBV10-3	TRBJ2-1	CAISVVAGGPGEQFF
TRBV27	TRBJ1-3	CASSITGRGGNTIYF
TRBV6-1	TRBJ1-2	CASRVKTLFGYTF
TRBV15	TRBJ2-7	CATSTGRGESSYEQYF
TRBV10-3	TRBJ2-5	CAISEVGETQYF
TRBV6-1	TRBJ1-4	CASFPIWGEKLFF
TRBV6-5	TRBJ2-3	CASSYRDSSTDTQYF